This entry is about one TCR beta chain. Which antigen it targets is not known. No base quality values were provided; no much bigger clone lies one nucleotide off. Within the sample, other DNA sequences also encode this same CDR3. The data were taken from a study of Ad26.COV2.S vaccination and SARS-CoV-2 variants (dated by TCRdb to the early 2020s). General notes on the study: Vaccine-arm donors came from COV1001, a multicentre, randomized, double-blind, placebo-controlled phase I-IIa trial of Ad26.COV2.S in healthy adults. Ad26.COV2.S was administered intramuscularly at 5 x 10^10 or 1 x 10^11 viral particles, either as a single shot or as two shots given 56 days apart. The specificity and breadth of SARS-CoV-2-reactive T cell receptors after Ad26.COV2.S vaccination were assessed by TCRbeta repertoire sequencing. A total of some 30 samples were included in the TCR-sequenced set, comprising approximately 20 Ad26.COV2.S vaccine recipients, 5 placebo recipients and 8 SARS-CoV-2 convalescent individuals. Trial participants were randomized into five groups of five: low-dose or high-dose Ad26.COV2.S given once or twice, or placebo on both occasions. Blinding of investigators to trial group allocation was maintained during experiments and outcome assessment. General findings and caveats noted by the study authors: The authors noted that the TCR breadth and depth analyses may have underestimated total T cell responses. The study lacked the statistical power to compare responses across vaccine doses or regimens. Comparable non-spike TCR breadth was observed between vaccine and placebo recipients, consistent with only spike being contained in the vaccine. Ad26.COV2.S recipients had higher spike-specific TCR breadth than placebo recipients (P = 0.0014). After vaccination, substantial breadth of spike-specific CD8+ and CD4+ T cell responses was reported.

What this sample's treatment or condition label stands for: 15 to 20 received Ad26.COV2.S at low or high dose, single or two shots; about 5 received placebo; per-sample allocation not given. Repertoires of vaccine and placebo recipients were sequenced from samples collected on day 63 after the first injection. Between 29 July and 7 August 2020, Cohort 1b enrolled about two dozen adults aged 18-55 years at one site in Boston, USA. Ad26.COV2.S consisted of a replication-incompetent adenovirus type 26 vector by which a prefusion-stabilized SARS-CoV-2 spike protein from the original Wuhan strain was expressed. The immunoSEQ Assay was the method used to sequence TCRbeta CDR3 regions. After extraction, genomic DNA underwent amplification by bias-controlled multiplex PCR, followed by high-throughput sequencing. Processing in the source paper ran as follows. To quantify the absolute abundance of each unique TCRbeta CDR3 region, sequences were collapsed and filtered. T cell fraction was estimated by normalization of TCRbeta template counts to usable DNA, with usable DNA being measured through amplification of reference genes present in all nucleated cells. Repertoire TCRs were annotated as SARS-CoV-2-specific when V gene, CDR3 amino acid sequence and J gene were exactly matched to a known reactive TCR set. The reference SARS-CoV-2 TCR set was obtained from MIRA and was filtered for enrichment in COVID-19-positive ImmuneCODE repertoires, whereby public or cross-reactive TCRs were removed. Drawing on the MIRA antigens, annotated TCRs were analysed further at the level of specific ORF or position within ORF. Breadth was defined as annotated unique rearrangements over total unique productive rearrangements; depth was the summed frequency of those rearrangements. Group comparisons of TCR breadth used two-sided Wilcoxon rank-sum tests. Imported from immuneACCESS, the table was reduced by TCRdb to in-frame sequences with V and J called. These copies leave out some clones; in studies compared against another copy, an unresolved V gene accounts for under half, and the cause of the remainder is not known. V and J calls plus clone size are reproduced from that table; the DNA served to infer D and trimming. The sample table records around 450,000 clones; 88% of these occur just once. Less than 4% of the sample belongs to the ten largest clones.

The germline V gene sets CDR1 to LGHNA and CDR2 to YSLEER. V is cut back by 2 bases and J by 5 bases, with 4 bases in the junction unmatched. The CDR3 covers 14 residues, taking in both the cysteine and the phenylalanine. Only the CDR3 DNA stays, 42 bases, in frame from base 1. The source of this sequence is a person between 18 and 65 years old who received the Ad26.COV2.S COVID-19 vaccine or a placebo. Sequencing was performed on peripheral blood, taken in a trial of Ad26.COV2.S vaccine versus placebo. This chain joins TRBV4-3 to TRBJ1-2; 8 middle bases align to TRBD1. The encoded CDR3 is CASSQRTGNYGYTF. The sequenced DNA is TGCGCCAGCAGCCAACGGACAGGGAATTATGGCTACACCTTC.